This T cell receptor beta chain was observed in a study of blood T cell repertoires in COVID-19. Study summary: From the United States, Italy and Spain came samples of acute and convalescent COVID-19.

Method: immunoSEQ multiplex PCR; TCRdb's copy keeps in-frame clones and lacks some. The sample shows some 240,000 clones, around 83% of them seen only once. Between the trimmed V and J ends, which lost 3 bases and 4 bases, there was a span of 6 bases. This CDR3 has 11 residues. Germline CDR1 is SQVTM and CDR2 is ANQGSEA. The rearrangement joins TRBV29-1 to TRBJ1-2, with D maybe TRBD1 (5 bases). The sample taken for sequencing was peripheral blood. The TCR comes from a woman aged 40 to 55 who had recovered from COVID-19. DNA for the CDR3: TGCAGCGTTGAGGGGGGCTATGGCTACACCTTC. It translates to CSVEGGYGYTF.